These T cell receptor beta chains were read from a single sample in a study of T cell responses to AZD1222 COVID-19 vaccine. TCRdb's copy holds only in-frame clones and misses some; the assay was immunoSEQ multiplex PCR. The sample contains around 120,000 clones, approximately 85% of which appear only once. Here the sequenced sample was peripheral blood, taken on day 0 of MenACWY control vaccination. These TCRs come from an adult in good health. The CDR3 runs from the conserved cysteine through the conserved F or W. A D gene is named only where the DNA matches it firmly. A clone size is listed for some rows: how often the clone was seen (once, few, many), or a class if it is expanded.

cdr3_length: 15; d_call: TRBD1; clone_size: .; j_call: TRBJ2-7; v_call: TRBV7-2; cdr3_nt: TGTGCCAGCAGCTTAGCTGGGACAGGAGCCTACGAGCAGTACTTC; cdr3_aa: CASSLAGTGAYEQYF
cdr3_length: 16; d_call: TRBD2; clone_size: .; j_call: TRBJ2-7; v_call: TRBV7-6; cdr3_nt: TGTGCCAGCAGCTCCCAGGGAGCGGGGGGATACTACGAGCAGTACTTC; cdr3_aa: CASSSQGAGGYYEQYF
cdr3_length: 16; d_call: TRBD1; clone_size: .; j_call: TRBJ1-3; v_call: TRBV7-2; cdr3_nt: TGTGCCAGCAGCTTAGTCGGACAGGTGTCTGGAAACACCATATATTTT; cdr3_aa: CASSLVGQVSGNTIYF
cdr3_length: 14; d_call: .; clone_size: .; j_call: TRBJ2-7; v_call: TRBV9; cdr3_nt: TGTGCCAGCAGCGCCACCAGGGTAAGCCACGAGCAGTACTTC; cdr3_aa: CASSATRVSHEQYF
cdr3_length: 15; d_call: .; clone_size: .; j_call: TRBJ2-3; v_call: TRBV7-3; cdr3_nt: TGTGCCAGCAGCTCGGGTCTTCCCGGGACAGATACGCAGTATTTT; cdr3_aa: CASSSGLPGTDTQYF
cdr3_length: 13; d_call: TRBD1; clone_size: .; j_call: TRBJ1-2; v_call: TRBV2; cdr3_nt: TGTGCCAGCAGGGAACAGGGGGCGGCTGGCTACACCTTC; cdr3_aa: CASREQGAAGYTF
cdr3_length: 16; d_call: .; clone_size: .; j_call: TRBJ1-5; v_call: TRBV7-8; cdr3_nt: TGTGCCAGCAGCTTAGGGGGAGGGCTTTACAATCAGCCCCAGCATTTT; cdr3_aa: CASSLGGGLYNQPQHF
cdr3_length: 12; d_call: .; clone_size: once; j_call: TRBJ2-7; v_call: TRBV23-1; cdr3_nt: TGCGCCAGCACCCCCTGGGGTTACGAGCAGTACTTC; cdr3_aa: CASTPWGYEQYF
cdr3_length: 15; d_call: TRBD1; clone_size: .; j_call: TRBJ1-4; v_call: TRBV11-2; cdr3_nt: TGTGCCAGCAGCCAGCAGGGGGCGGGTAATGAAAAACTGTTTTTT; cdr3_aa: CASSQQGAGNEKLFF
cdr3_length: 14; d_call: .; clone_size: .; j_call: TRBJ1-1; v_call: TRBV7-2; cdr3_nt: TGTGCCAGCAGCGCCCGCCGGGCCCTCACTGAAGCTTTCTTT; cdr3_aa: CASSARRALTEAFF
cdr3_length: 12; d_call: TRBD1; clone_size: .; j_call: TRBJ1-1; v_call: TRBV25-1; cdr3_nt: TGTGCCAGTACAGGGGGGAACACTGAAGCTTTCTTT; cdr3_aa: CASTGGNTEAFF
cdr3_length: 15; d_call: TRBD1; clone_size: once; j_call: TRBJ1-5; v_call: TRBV4-1; cdr3_nt: TGCGCCAGCAGCCACGGGAAAGGGGGCTATCAGCCCCAGCATTTT; cdr3_aa: CASSHGKGGYQPQHF
cdr3_length: 15; d_call: .; clone_size: .; j_call: TRBJ2-5; v_call: TRBV7-6; cdr3_nt: TGTGCCAGCAGCTTATTTGCACTGGGTAGGGAGACCCAGTACTTC; cdr3_aa: CASSLFALGRETQYF
cdr3_length: 13; d_call: .; clone_size: .; j_call: TRBJ1-1; v_call: TRBV29-1; cdr3_nt: TGCAGCGTTGAAGATTGGCAGAGCACTGAAGCTTTCTTT; cdr3_aa: CSVEDWQSTEAFF
cdr3_length: 15; d_call: TRBD1; clone_size: .; j_call: TRBJ2-7; v_call: TRBV6-5; cdr3_nt: TGTGCCAGCAGTTACTCGACAGGGGGCCTGTACGAGCAGTACTTC; cdr3_aa: CASSYSTGGLYEQYF
cdr3_length: 14; d_call: TRBD2; clone_size: .; j_call: TRBJ2-3; v_call: TRBV5-1; cdr3_nt: TGCGCCAGCAGCTCGGGGGGTCCGCGAGATACGCAGTATTTT; cdr3_aa: CASSSGGPRDTQYF
cdr3_length: 14; d_call: .; clone_size: .; j_call: TRBJ1-4; v_call: TRBV19; cdr3_nt: TGTGCCAGTAGTCCCCCCGGCCCCGATGAAAAACTGTTTTTT; cdr3_aa: CASSPPGPDEKLFF
cdr3_length: 15; d_call: TRBD1; clone_size: .; j_call: TRBJ2-7; v_call: TRBV3-1/TRBV3-2; cdr3_nt: TGTGCCAGCAGCCACCGGACAGGGGGCTTCTACGAGCAGTACTTC; cdr3_aa: CASSHRTGGFYEQYF
cdr3_length: 16; d_call: TRBD1; clone_size: .; j_call: TRBJ1-5; v_call: TRBV6-2/TRBV6-3; cdr3_nt: TGTGCCAGCAGTTCAGGGCTCAGAGGGGGCAACCAGCCCCAGCATTTT; cdr3_aa: CASSSGLRGGNQPQHF
cdr3_length: 15; d_call: .; clone_size: .; j_call: TRBJ2-4; v_call: TRBV24-1; cdr3_nt: TGTGCCACCAGTGATGGAACAGGGGCCAAAAACATTCAGTACTTC; cdr3_aa: CATSDGTGAKNIQYF
cdr3_length: 15; d_call: TRBD2; clone_size: .; j_call: TRBJ2-5; v_call: TRBV6-2/TRBV6-3; cdr3_nt: TGTGCCAGCAGTTCCTCGGGACTAGAGCGAGAGACCCAGTACTTC; cdr3_aa: CASSSSGLERETQYF
cdr3_length: 17; d_call: .; clone_size: .; j_call: TRBJ2-4; v_call: TRBV9; cdr3_nt: TGTGCCAGCAGCGTAGATGGTCGGTGGGGTGAGGCAAACATTCAGTACTTC; cdr3_aa: CASSVDGRWGEANIQYF
cdr3_length: 14; d_call: .; clone_size: .; j_call: TRBJ2-7; v_call: TRBV19; cdr3_nt: TGTGCCAGTAGTACCATTTACGAGCCGGGACATTGGGTGTTC; cdr3_aa: CASSTIYEPGHWVF
cdr3_length: 16; d_call: .; clone_size: .; j_call: TRBJ2-2; v_call: TRBV9; cdr3_nt: TGTGCCAGCAGCGTAGATGGGGGGGCCGTTAAGAGGGAGCTGTTTTTT; cdr3_aa: CASSVDGGAVKRELFF
cdr3_length: 12; d_call: .; clone_size: once; j_call: TRBJ2-5; v_call: TRBV6-5; cdr3_nt: TGTGCCAGCGGGGACCACCAAGAGACCCAGTACTTC; cdr3_aa: CASGDHQETQYF
cdr3_length: 15; d_call: TRBD1; clone_size: .; j_call: TRBJ1-2; v_call: TRBV4-2; cdr3_nt: TGTGCCAGCAGGGGACAGGGGGCGCGAGCGGATGGCTACACCTTC; cdr3_aa: CASRGQGARADGYTF
cdr3_length: 14; d_call: .; clone_size: .; j_call: TRBJ1-6; v_call: TRBV4-3; cdr3_nt: TGCGCCAGCAGCCAAGGCGGGATGCATTCACCCCTCCACTTT; cdr3_aa: CASSQGGMHSPLHF
cdr3_length: 13; d_call: TRBD1; clone_size: .; j_call: TRBJ1-1; v_call: TRBV6-5; cdr3_nt: TGTGCCGCCCTGACAGGGAGGGGAACTGAAGCTTTCTTT; cdr3_aa: CAALTGRGTEAFF
cdr3_length: 12; d_call: .; clone_size: .; j_call: TRBJ1-5; v_call: TRBV28; cdr3_nt: TGTGCCAGCAGAGGTAGCAATCAGCCCCAGCATTTT; cdr3_aa: CASRGSNQPQHF
cdr3_length: 15; d_call: .; clone_size: .; j_call: TRBJ1-4; v_call: TRBV7-9; cdr3_nt: TGTGCCAGCAGCTTAAGGGCCGCAACTAATGAAAAACTGTTTTTT; cdr3_aa: CASSLRAATNEKLFF
cdr3_length: 19; d_call: TRBD2; clone_size: .; j_call: TRBJ2-3; v_call: TRBV28; cdr3_nt: TGTGCCAGCGGTAGACCGGCGGGACTAGCGGGGGGTGCAACAGATACGCAGTATTTT; cdr3_aa: CASGRPAGLAGGATDTQYF
cdr3_length: 15; d_call: .; clone_size: .; j_call: TRBJ2-7; v_call: TRBV7-2; cdr3_nt: TGTGCCAGCAGCCCAGACGGGAGTCAAACTTACGAGCAGTACTTC; cdr3_aa: CASSPDGSQTYEQYF
cdr3_length: 16; d_call: .; clone_size: .; j_call: TRBJ1-5; v_call: TRBV28; cdr3_nt: TGTGCCAGCAGTGGGCGTAGGGGGGCGACTAATCAGCCCCAGCATTTT; cdr3_aa: CASSGRRGATNQPQHF
cdr3_length: 13; d_call: .; clone_size: .; j_call: TRBJ1-1; v_call: TRBV28; cdr3_nt: TGTGCCAGCAGTGAAAACGGGAACACTGAAGCTTTCTTT; cdr3_aa: CASSENGNTEAFF
cdr3_length: 14; d_call: .; clone_size: .; j_call: TRBJ1-5; v_call: TRBV5-8; cdr3_nt: TGTGCCAGCAGCTTGGGGCTGGGGGGACAGCCCCAGCATTTT; cdr3_aa: CASSLGLGGQPQHF
cdr3_length: 18; d_call: .; clone_size: .; j_call: TRBJ1-2; v_call: TRBV21-1; cdr3_nt: TGTGCCAGCAGCCCCCGGCCTCCCAGGGTGAAGATTGAGTCTGGCTACACCTTC; cdr3_aa: CASSPRPPRVKIESGYTF
cdr3_length: 18; d_call: TRBD1; clone_size: .; j_call: TRBJ1-5; v_call: TRBV27; cdr3_nt: TGTGCCAGCAGGCCGGGACAGGGGGCGTCCCGTGACAAACAGCCCCAGCATTTT; cdr3_aa: CASRPGQGASRDKQPQHF
cdr3_length: 13; d_call: .; clone_size: .; j_call: TRBJ1-1; v_call: TRBV28; cdr3_nt: TGTGCCAGCAGTAGCCCCCTCTACACTGAAGCTTTCTTT; cdr3_aa: CASSSPLYTEAFF
cdr3_length: 15; d_call: TRBD1; clone_size: few; j_call: TRBJ1-4; v_call: TRBV4-3; cdr3_nt: TGCGCCAGCAGCCATACACGGGACAGCGATGAAAAACTGTTTTTT; cdr3_aa: CASSHTRDSDEKLFF
cdr3_length: 15; d_call: TRBD1; clone_size: .; j_call: TRBJ1-5; v_call: TRBV2; cdr3_nt: TGTGCCAGCACTAGGGACAGGGGGTCGGGGGGAGCCCAGCATTTT; cdr3_aa: CASTRDRGSGGAQHF
cdr3_length: 13; d_call: .; clone_size: .; j_call: TRBJ1-6; v_call: TRBV2; cdr3_nt: TGTGCCAGCAAACAGGGACATAATTCACCCCTCCACTTT; cdr3_aa: CASKQGHNSPLHF
cdr3_length: 14; d_call: TRBD1; clone_size: .; j_call: TRBJ1-2; v_call: TRBV15; cdr3_nt: TGTGCCACCAGCAAAGACAGGGTGGGGTATGGCTACACCTTC; cdr3_aa: CATSKDRVGYGYTF
cdr3_length: 14; d_call: .; clone_size: .; j_call: TRBJ1-1; v_call: TRBV29-1; cdr3_nt: TGCAGCGTTGATGGCTCTGACTTGGGCACTGAAGCTTTCTTT; cdr3_aa: CSVDGSDLGTEAFF
cdr3_length: 13; d_call: TRBD2; clone_size: .; j_call: TRBJ2-7; v_call: TRBV19; cdr3_nt: TGTGCCAGCGCTAGCGGAGCCTCCTACGAGCAGTACTTC; cdr3_aa: CASASGASYEQYF
cdr3_length: 16; d_call: .; clone_size: .; j_call: TRBJ2-7; v_call: TRBV6-6; cdr3_nt: TGTGCCAGCAGTGGCGGCCCTCAGGAGCTGTGGGGGGAGCAGTACTTC; cdr3_aa: CASSGGPQELWGEQYF
cdr3_length: 14; d_call: TRBD1; clone_size: .; j_call: TRBJ1-2; v_call: TRBV15; cdr3_nt: TGTGCCACCAGCGGAAACAGGGGTCCCTATGGCTACACCTTC; cdr3_aa: CATSGNRGPYGYTF
cdr3_length: 14; d_call: .; clone_size: few; j_call: TRBJ2-7; v_call: TRBV6-2/TRBV6-3; cdr3_nt: TGTGCCAGCAGTCGGGATGTAGGCGGGTACGAGCAGTACTTC; cdr3_aa: CASSRDVGGYEQYF
cdr3_length: 13; d_call: .; clone_size: .; j_call: TRBJ2-1; v_call: TRBV29-1; cdr3_nt: TGCAGCGTTGATCCCGGTGTTTACAATGAGCAGTTCTTC; cdr3_aa: CSVDPGVYNEQFF
cdr3_length: 12; d_call: .; clone_size: .; j_call: TRBJ1-5; v_call: TRBV6-2/TRBV6-3; cdr3_nt: TGTGCCAGCAGTCAGAAGCATCAGCCCCAGCATTTT; cdr3_aa: CASSQKHQPQHF
cdr3_length: 16; d_call: TRBD1; clone_size: .; j_call: TRBJ1-3; v_call: TRBV19; cdr3_nt: TGTGCCAGTAGTACGACAGGGGGCGCCTCTGGAAACACCATATATTTT; cdr3_aa: CASSTTGGASGNTIYF
cdr3_length: 17; d_call: .; clone_size: .; j_call: TRBJ1-6; v_call: TRBV3-1/TRBV3-2; cdr3_nt: TGTGCCAGCAGCCAATCCACAGGGAGCTCCTATAATTCACCCCTCCACTTT; cdr3_aa: CASSQSTGSSYNSPLHF
cdr3_length: 15; d_call: .; clone_size: .; j_call: TRBJ1-5; v_call: TRBV19; cdr3_nt: TGTGCCAGTGAAGTAGATTCTAATAGCAATCAGCCCCAGCATTTT; cdr3_aa: CASEVDSNSNQPQHF
cdr3_length: 14; d_call: .; clone_size: once; j_call: TRBJ2-2; v_call: TRBV5-1; cdr3_nt: TGCGCCAGCAGCTTGGTGTCAGTCACCGGGGAGCTGTTTTTT; cdr3_aa: CASSLVSVTGELFF
cdr3_length: 15; d_call: .; clone_size: .; j_call: TRBJ1-6; v_call: TRBV5-1; cdr3_nt: TGCGCCAGCAGCTTGAGGGGTCGAAATAATTCACCCCTCCACTTT; cdr3_aa: CASSLRGRNNSPLHF
cdr3_length: 12; d_call: .; clone_size: .; j_call: TRBJ2-3; v_call: TRBV10-3; cdr3_nt: TGTGCCATCAGTGAGGTCCCAGATACGCAGTATTTT; cdr3_aa: CAISEVPDTQYF
cdr3_length: 15; d_call: .; clone_size: .; j_call: TRBJ1-4; v_call: TRBV7-2; cdr3_nt: TGTGCCAGCAGCACCACACAGATCTTAAATGAAAAACTGTTTTTT; cdr3_aa: CASSTTQILNEKLFF
cdr3_length: 16; d_call: TRBD1; clone_size: few; j_call: TRBJ1-1; v_call: TRBV19; cdr3_nt: TGTGCCAGTAGACGGACAGGGAACACAGCTTTGTCTGAAGCTTTCTTT; cdr3_aa: CASRRTGNTALSEAFF
cdr3_length: 12; d_call: .; clone_size: few; j_call: TRBJ1-1; v_call: TRBV6-5; cdr3_nt: TGTGCCACCGGGGGGCTGAACACTGAAGCTTTCTTT; cdr3_aa: CATGGLNTEAFF